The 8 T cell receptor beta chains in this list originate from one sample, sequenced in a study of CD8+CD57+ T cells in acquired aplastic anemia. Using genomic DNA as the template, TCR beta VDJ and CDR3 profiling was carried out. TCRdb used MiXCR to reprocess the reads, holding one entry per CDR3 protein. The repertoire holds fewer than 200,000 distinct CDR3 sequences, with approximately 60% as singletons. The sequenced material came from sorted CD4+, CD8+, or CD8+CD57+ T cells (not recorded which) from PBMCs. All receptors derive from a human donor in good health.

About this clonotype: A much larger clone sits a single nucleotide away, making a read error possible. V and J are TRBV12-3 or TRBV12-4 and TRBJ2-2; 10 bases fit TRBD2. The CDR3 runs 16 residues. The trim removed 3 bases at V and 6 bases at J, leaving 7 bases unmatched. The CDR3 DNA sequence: TGTGCCAGCAGTTTCTCCAGCGGGAGGGTATCCGGGGAGCTGTTTTTT. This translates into CASSFSSGRVSGELFF.

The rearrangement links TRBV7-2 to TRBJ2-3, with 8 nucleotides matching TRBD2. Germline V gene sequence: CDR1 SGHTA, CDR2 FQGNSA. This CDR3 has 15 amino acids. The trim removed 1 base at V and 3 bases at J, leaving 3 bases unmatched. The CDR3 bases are TGTGCCAGCAGCTTAGGCGGGGGGCCAACAGATACGCAGTATTTT. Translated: CASSLGGGPTDTQYF.

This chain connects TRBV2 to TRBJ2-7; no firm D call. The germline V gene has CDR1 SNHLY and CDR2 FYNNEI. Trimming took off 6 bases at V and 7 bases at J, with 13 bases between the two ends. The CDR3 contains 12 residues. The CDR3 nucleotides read TGTGCCAGCAGGGACCAGGCCTGGGAGCAGTACTTC. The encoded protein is CASRDQAWEQYF.

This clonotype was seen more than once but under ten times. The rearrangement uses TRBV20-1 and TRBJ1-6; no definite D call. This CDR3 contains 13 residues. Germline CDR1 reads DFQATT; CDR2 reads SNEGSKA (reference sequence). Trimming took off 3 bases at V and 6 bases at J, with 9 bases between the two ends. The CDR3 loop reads CSASSGINSPLHF. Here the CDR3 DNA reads TGCAGTGCTAGTTCGGGAATTAATTCACCCCTCCACTTT.

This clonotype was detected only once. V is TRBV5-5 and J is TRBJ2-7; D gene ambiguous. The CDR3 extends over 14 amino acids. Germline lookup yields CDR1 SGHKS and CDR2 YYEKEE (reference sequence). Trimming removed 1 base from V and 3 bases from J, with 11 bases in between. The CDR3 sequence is CASSLTDMFYEQYF. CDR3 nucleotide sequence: TGTGCCAGCAGCTTGACTGACATGTTCTACGAGCAGTACTTC.

For the CDR3, the DNA is TGTGCCAGCAGCCACCTCCCGGGGGGGGACGAGCAGTACTTC. Residues: CASSHLPGGDEQYF. The chain uses TRBV9 and TRBJ2-7, with 8 nucleotides matching TRBD2. CDR1 and CDR2 (germline): SGDLS, YYNGEE. The CDR3 is 14 residues long. The trim removed 4 bases at V and 5 bases at J, leaving 8 bases unmatched.

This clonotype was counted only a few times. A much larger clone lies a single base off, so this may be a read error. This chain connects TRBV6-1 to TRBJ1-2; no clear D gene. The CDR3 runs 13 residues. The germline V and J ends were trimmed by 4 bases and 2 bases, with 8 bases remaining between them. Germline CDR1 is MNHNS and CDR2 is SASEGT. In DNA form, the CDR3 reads TGTGCCAGCAGTGGAGAAGGGAACTATGGCTACACCTTC. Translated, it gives CASSGEGNYGYTF.

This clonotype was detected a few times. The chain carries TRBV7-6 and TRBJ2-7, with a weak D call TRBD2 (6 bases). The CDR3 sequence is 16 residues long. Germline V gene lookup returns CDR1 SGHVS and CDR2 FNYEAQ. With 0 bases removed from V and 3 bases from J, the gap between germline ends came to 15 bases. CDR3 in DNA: TGTGCCAGCAGCTTAGCGCGTAGCGGCGGTATCTACGAGCAGTACTTC. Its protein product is CASSLARSGGIYEQYF.